The clone carrying this T cell receptor beta chain turned up a few times. Its antigen is still unknown. This specimen belongs to a study of response to subunit inactivated influenza vaccine. Notes on the study in general: Authors suggested seasonal influenza vaccinations each recruit few new T cells.

With 6 bases clipped from V and 5 bases from J, the junction kept 11 bases outside the gene matches. The length of the CDR3 is 15 residues. In germline, CDR1 is LNHDA, CDR2 SQIVND (reference sequence). TCRdb reprocessed the RT-PCR reads via MiXCR and lists one record per CDR3 protein. This table has roughly 710,000 distinct CDR3 sequences, 12% to 15% appearing once. The TCR sequence derives from a man aged 50-60 years who received an inactivated influenza vaccine. Specimen: PBMCs from blood, collected around 14 days before vaccination. V is TRBV19 and J is TRBJ2-3; 7 bases are shared with TRBD1. CDR3 in DNA: TGTGCCAGTAGAAAACAGGGGCCGACCGGAGATACGCAGTATTTT. Translated: CASRKQGPTGDTQYF.